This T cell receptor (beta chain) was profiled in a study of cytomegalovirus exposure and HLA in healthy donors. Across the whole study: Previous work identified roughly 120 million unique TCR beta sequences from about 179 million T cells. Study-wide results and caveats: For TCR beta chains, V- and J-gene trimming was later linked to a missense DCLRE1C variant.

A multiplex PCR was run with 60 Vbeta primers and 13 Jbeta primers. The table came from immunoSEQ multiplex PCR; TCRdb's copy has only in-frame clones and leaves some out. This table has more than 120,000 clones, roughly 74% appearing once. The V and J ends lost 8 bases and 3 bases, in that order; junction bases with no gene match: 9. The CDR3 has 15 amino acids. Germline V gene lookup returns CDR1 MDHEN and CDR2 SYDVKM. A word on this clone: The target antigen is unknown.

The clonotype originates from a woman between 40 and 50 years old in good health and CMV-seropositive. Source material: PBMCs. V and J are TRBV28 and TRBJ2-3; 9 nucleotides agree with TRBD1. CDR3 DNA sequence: TGTGCCAGCCACAACAGGGGGCGGTGGACAGATACGCAGTATTTT. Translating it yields CASHNRGRWTDTQYF.